Each of the 10 T cell receptor beta chains below was sequenced from the same sample in a study of CD8 T cells in Susac syndrome. Reverse transcription of about 0.5 to 1 ug RNA used random hexamers. TCRdb used MiXCR to reprocess the immunoSEQ multiplex PCR reads, holding one entry per CDR3 protein. The sample lists around 200,000 distinct CDR3 sequences, about 94% occurring once. The specimen was CD4+ T cells from PBMCs. These receptors all come from a human donor with multiple sclerosis.

The table lists this clonotype with a count of one. The rearrangement links TRBV30 to TRBJ2-1; D is uncertain. The CDR3 extends over 15 amino acids. Germline-derived CDR1 and CDR2 are GTSNPN and SVGIG (reference sequence). Trimming took off 3 bases at V and 4 bases at J, with 16 bases between the two ends. The CDR3 reads CAWSHDGNPYNEQFF. CDR3 DNA: TGTGCCTGGAGCCACGACGGTAATCCTTACAATGAGCAGTTCTTC. Combining the CDR3 with reference TRBV30 and TRBJ2-1 gives the whole variable domain SQTIHQWPATLVQPVGSPLSLECTVEGTSNPNLYWYRQAAGRGLQLLFYSVGIGQISSEVPQNLSASRPQDRQFILSSKKLLLSDSGFYLCAWSHDGNPYNEQFFGPGTRLTVL.

This chain links TRBV20-1 with TRBJ2-3, with a weak D call TRBD2 (6 bases). The CDR3 consists of 14 residues. CDR1 is DFQATT and CDR2 is SNEGSKA in the germline V gene (reference sequence). The V end was cut by 5 bases, the J end by 6 bases, with 18 bases between. The CDR3 nucleotides read TGCAGTGCTGTAAGGAGCGCGGGAAGGGATACGCAGTATTTT. Translating it yields CSAVRSAGRDTQYF.

The chain couples TRBV27 to TRBJ1-4; D is unresolved. Germline CDR1 and CDR2: MNHEY and SMNVEV (reference sequence). V lost 3 bases, J lost 8 bases, and 13 bases lay in between. The CDR3 is made up of 14 amino acids. CDR3: CASSLGGYGEKLFF. CDR3 coding DNA: TGTGCCAGCAGTTTGGGAGGGTATGGCGAAAAACTGTTTTTT. Full variable domain (rest looked up from reference TRBV27 and TRBJ1-4): EAQVTQNPRYLITVTGKKLTVTCSQNMNHEYMSWYRQDPGLGLRQIYYSMNVEVTDKGDVPEGYKVSRKEKRNFPLILESPSPNQTSLYFCASSLGGYGEKLFFGSGTQLSVL.

The chain links TRBV29-1 to TRBJ2-7, with 7 bases that match TRBD1. The CDR3 runs to 14 residues. After removal of 2 bases from V and 0 bases from J, the junction contained 4 bases not matched to a gene. From germline, CDR1 is SQVTM and CDR2 ANQGSEA. The CDR3 region is CSVENRGASYEQYF. The DNA of the CDR3 is TGCAGCGTTGAAAACAGGGGAGCCTCCTACGAGCAGTACTTC.

This clonotype appeared once. V usage is TRBV18 and J usage is TRBJ2-7; possibly TRBD1 for D (6 bases). Trimming shortened V by 6 bases and J by 3 bases, and 12 bases separated the two germline ends. CDR1 KGHSH and CDR2 LQKENI come from the germline V gene. The CDR3 runs to 13 residues. The CDR3 is CASSQGIGYEQYF. Here the CDR3 DNA reads TGTGCCAGCTCTCAGGGGATCGGCTACGAGCAGTACTTC.

The chain is built from TRBV3-1 and TRBJ2-6; maybe TRBD2 (5 bases). V lost 1 base, J lost 1 base, and 11 bases lay in between. Germline assignment: CDR1 LGHDT and CDR2 YNNKEL (reference sequence). The CDR3 sequence is 17 residues long. For the CDR3, the DNA is TGTGCCAGCAGCCAAGTATGGCCGGGGTCTGGGGCCAACGTCCTGACTTTC. Translation: CASSQVWPGSGANVLTF.

The chain has TRBV15 and TRBJ1-1; TRBD1 might be the D (5 bases). CDR3 length: 12 residues. V shed 6 bases and J shed 1 base, with 6 bases lying between them. Germline loops: CDR1 LNHNV, CDR2 YYDKDF (reference sequence). CDR3 protein: CATRTANTEAFF. CDR3 bases: TGTGCCACCAGGACAGCGAACACTGAAGCTTTCTTT.

V is TRBV12-3 or TRBV12-4 and J is TRBJ2-1, with 8 bases fitting TRBD2. The ends lost 3 bases at V and 1 base at J; junction bases unmatched: 2. This CDR3 spans 15 amino acids. CDR3 in DNA: TGTGCCAGCAGTTTGGGCGGGGGGTCCTACAATGAGCAGTTCTTC. This sequence encodes CASSLGGGSYNEQFF.

This chain connects TRBV12-3 or TRBV12-4 to TRBJ1-1; 7 bases align to TRBD1. The CDR3 consists of 15 residues. Germline trimming cut 4 bases from V and 5 bases from J; bases unmatched to any gene: 10. Here the CDR3 DNA reads TGTGCCAGCAGTTGGGTGAACAGGGGTGGAACTGAAGCTTTCTTT. It codes for CASSWVNRGGTEAFF.

The rearrangement joins TRBV5-1 to TRBJ2-7; the D is unclear. This CDR3 is 15 amino acids long. Germline CDR1 SGHRS, CDR2 YFSETQ. Between the trimmed V and J ends, which lost 0 bases and 5 bases, there was a span of 15 bases. This chain's CDR3 is CASSLAAGYKDEQYF. The DNA of the CDR3 is TGCGCCAGCAGCTTGGCGGCAGGCTATAAGGACGAGCAGTACTTC.